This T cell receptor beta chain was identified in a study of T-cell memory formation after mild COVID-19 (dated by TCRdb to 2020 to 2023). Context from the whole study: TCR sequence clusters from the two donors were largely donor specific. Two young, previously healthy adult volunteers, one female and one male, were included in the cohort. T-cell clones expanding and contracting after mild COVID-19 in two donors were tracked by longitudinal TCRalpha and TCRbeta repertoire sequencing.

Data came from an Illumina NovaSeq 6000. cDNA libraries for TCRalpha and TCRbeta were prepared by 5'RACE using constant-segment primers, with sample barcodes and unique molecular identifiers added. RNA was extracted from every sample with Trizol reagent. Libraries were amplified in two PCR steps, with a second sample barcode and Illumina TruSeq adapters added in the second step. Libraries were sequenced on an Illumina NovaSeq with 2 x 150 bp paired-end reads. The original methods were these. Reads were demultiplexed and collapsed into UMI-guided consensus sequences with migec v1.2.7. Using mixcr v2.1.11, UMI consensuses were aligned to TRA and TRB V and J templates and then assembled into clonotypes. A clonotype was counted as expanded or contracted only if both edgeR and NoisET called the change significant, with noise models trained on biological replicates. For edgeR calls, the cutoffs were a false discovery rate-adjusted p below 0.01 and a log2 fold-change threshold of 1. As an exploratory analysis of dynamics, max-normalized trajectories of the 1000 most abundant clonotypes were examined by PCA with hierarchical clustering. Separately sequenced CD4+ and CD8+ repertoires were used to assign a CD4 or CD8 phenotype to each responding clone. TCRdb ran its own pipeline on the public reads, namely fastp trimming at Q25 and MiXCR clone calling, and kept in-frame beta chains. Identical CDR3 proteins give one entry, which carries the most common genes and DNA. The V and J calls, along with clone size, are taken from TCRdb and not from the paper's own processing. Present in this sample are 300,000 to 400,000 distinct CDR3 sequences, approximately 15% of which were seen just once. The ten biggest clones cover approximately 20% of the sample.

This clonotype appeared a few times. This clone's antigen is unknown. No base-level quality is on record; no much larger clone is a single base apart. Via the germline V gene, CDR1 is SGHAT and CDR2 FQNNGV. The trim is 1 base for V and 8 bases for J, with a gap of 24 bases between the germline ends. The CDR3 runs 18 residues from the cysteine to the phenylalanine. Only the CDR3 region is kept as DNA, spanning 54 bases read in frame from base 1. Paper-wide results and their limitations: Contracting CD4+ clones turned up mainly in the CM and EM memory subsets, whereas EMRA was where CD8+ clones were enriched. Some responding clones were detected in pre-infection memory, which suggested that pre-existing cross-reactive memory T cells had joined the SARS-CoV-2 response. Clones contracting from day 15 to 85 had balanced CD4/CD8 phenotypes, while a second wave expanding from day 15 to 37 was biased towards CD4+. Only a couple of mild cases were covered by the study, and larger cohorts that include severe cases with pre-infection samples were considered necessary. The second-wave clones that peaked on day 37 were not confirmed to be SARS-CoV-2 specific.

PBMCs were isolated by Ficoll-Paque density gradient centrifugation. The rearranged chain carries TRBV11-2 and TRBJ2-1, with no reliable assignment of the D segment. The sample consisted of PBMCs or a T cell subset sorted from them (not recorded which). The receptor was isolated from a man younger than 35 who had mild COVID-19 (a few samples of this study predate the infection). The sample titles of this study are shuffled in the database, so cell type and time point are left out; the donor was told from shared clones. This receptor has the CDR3 CASSLVPGPYPLWDEQFF. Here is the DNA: TGTGCCAGCAGCTTAGTACCCGGGCCGTATCCCCTCTGGGATGAGCAGTTCTTC.